The 20 T cell receptor beta chains below all came from one sample that was sequenced in a study of Graves' ophthalmopathy and Graves' hyperthyroidism. Amplification of the TCR beta CDR3 regions used RNA transcripts (as template). Investigators did first-round RT-PCR with HTBI primers, then second-round multiplex PCR. TCRdb re-derived calls from the multiplex PCR reads in MiXCR, one entry per CDR3 protein. In the table there are 200,000 to 300,000 distinct CDR3 sequences, around 42% of which are singletons. Sequences were obtained from peripheral blood. The receptors were sampled from an adult man with Graves' ophthalmopathy.

Points on this clonotype: Without the conserved terminal phenylalanine or tryptophan, this CDR3 likely stems from a read error. This chain connects TRBV7-2 to TRBJ2-7; D is unresolved. The germline V gene encodes CDR1 SGHTA and CDR2 FQGNSA. Trimming cost V 4 bases and J 6 bases, with 10 bases left between them. This CDR3 contains 12 residues. The chain's CDR3 is CASSSPGSEQYL. DNA of the CDR3: TGTGCCAGCAGCTCCCCCGGTAGCGAGCAGTACCTC.

This clonotype has only a few counts. This chain joins TRBV10-3 and TRBJ1-1, with TRBD1 identical over 7 bases. The germline CDR1 and CDR2 sequences are ENHRY and SYGVKD. V lost 6 bases and J lost 2; bases outside the gene matches: 6. The CDR3 consists of 14 residues. As DNA, the CDR3 is TGTGCCATCAGGGGGGACAGTCCAAACACTGAAGCTTTCTTT. Protein product: CAIRGDSPNTEAFF.

This chain links TRBV7-9 with TRBJ2-7; D may match TRBD1 or TRBD2 (6 bases each). Germline CDR1 and CDR2: SEHNR and FQNEAQ (reference sequence). V was shortened by 5 bases and J by 5 bases, with 19 bases between the two germline ends. The CDR3 contains 15 residues. CDR3 residues: CASSPRGAVGDEQYF. CDR3 sequence (DNA): TGTGCCAGCAGCCCTAGGGGGGCGGTGGGGGACGAGCAGTACTTC.

This clonotype was observed a few times. This chain links TRBV20-1 with TRBJ2-7; D not resolved. Trimming took off 3 bases at V and 3 bases at J, with 6 bases between the two ends. The CDR3 is 11 residues long. Germline CDR1 and CDR2: DFQATT and SNEGSKA (reference sequence). CDR3 protein: CSASPVYEQYF. Written as DNA, the CDR3 is TGCAGTGCTAGTCCTGTCTACGAGCAGTACTTC.

The rearrangement links TRBV9 to TRBJ2-5; 7 bases agree with TRBD2. The J segment lost 1 base and the V segment lost 0 bases, leaving 6 bases of the junction unmatched. Germline CDR1 and CDR2: SGDLS and YYNGEE. The CDR3 has 16 residues. The CDR3 nucleotides read TGTGCCAGCAGCGTAGCGGCTAGCGGACCCCAAGAGACCCAGTACTTC. Its protein product is CASSVAASGPQETQYF.

The chain links TRBV20-1 to TRBJ2-5; 9 nucleotides align to TRBD2. CDR3 length equals 11 residues. Germline V gene lookup returns CDR1 DFQATT and CDR2 SNEGSKA (reference sequence). The CDR3 sequence: CVSGGQETQYF. The CDR3 DNA sequence: TGCGTTAGCGGGGGCCAAGAGACCCAGTACTTC.

The chain combines TRBV25-1 with TRBJ1-2, with D tentatively TRBD1 (6 bases). V lost 1 base to trimming and J lost 12 bases, with 18 bases between them. Germline V gives CDR1 MGHDK, CDR2 SYGVNS. The CDR3 consists of 14 residues. The CDR3 DNA follows: TGTGCCAGCAGTGAATCGTGGGGGGCAGCTGGAAACACCTTC. Translated: CASSESWGAAGNTF.

This clonotype was seen at least ten times. The chain has TRBV29-1 and TRBJ2-5; D remains unclear. Trimming stripped 5 bases from V and 2 bases from J, with 12 bases between. Germline loops: CDR1 SQVTM, CDR2 ANQGSEA. The CDR3 is 13 residues long. The CDR3 DNA is TGCAGCGTTCGAAGGTCTACTCAAGAGACCCAGTACTTC. It encodes CSVRRSTQETQYF.

This clonotype was found a few times. The chain links TRBV5-1 to TRBJ1-1, with 9 bases fitting TRBD1. V was clipped by 0 bases and J by 3 bases; unmatched bases: 12. The germline gives CDR1 SGHRS, CDR2 YFSETQ. This CDR3 is built from 18 residues. DNA for the CDR3: TGCGCCAGCAGCTTGGACTCCACACAGGGGGCGAGGGACACTGAAGCTTTCTTT. Protein: CASSLDSTQGARDTEAFF. The full variable domain, completed using reference TRBV5-1 and TRBJ1-1, is KAGVTQTPRYLIKTRGQQVTLSCSPISGHRSVSWYQQTPGQGLQFLFEYFSETQRNKGNFPGRFSGRQFSNSRSEMNVSTLELGDSALYLCASSLDSTQGARDTEAFFGQGTRLTVV.

A remark on this clonotype: An end of the junction does not agree with germline; a read error may underlie this. V usage is TRBV10-3 and J usage is TRBJ1-2, with 8 positions matching TRBD1. The CDR3 extends over 15 amino acids. Per germline, CDR1 ENHRY and CDR2 SYGVKD. Here the CDR3 reads CASSDRTGFNYGYTF. The CDR3 DNA is TGTGCCAGCAGTGATCGGACAGGGTTTAACTATGGCTACACCTTC.

This rearrangement joins TRBV2 to TRBJ2-7; tentatively, D is TRBD1 (6 bases). This CDR3 contains 15 residues. Germline V lookup: CDR1 SNHLY, CDR2 FYNNEI. Trimming removed 6 bases from V and 0 bases from J, with 15 bases in between. The CDR3 DNA reads as TGTGCCAGCAGCCAAGTCGGACAGAGCTCCTACGAGCAGTACTTC. It codes for CASSQVGQSSYEQYF.

The chain links TRBV18 to TRBJ2-5; TRBD1 matches 11 bases. From germline, CDR1 is KGHSH and CDR2 LQKENI. V shed 8 bases, J shed 5 bases, and the junction held 7 bases outside the gene matches. The CDR3 contains 14 residues. CDR3 sequence reads: CASGQGARDETQYF. CDR3 in DNA: TGTGCCAGCGGACAGGGGGCAAGAGACGAGACCCAGTACTTC.

This chain uses TRBV20-1 with TRBJ1-3, with D hard to call. V was trimmed by 1 base and J by 0 bases, leaving 10 bases between them. The CDR3 has 15 amino acids. Germline CDR1 DFQATT, CDR2 SNEGSKA (reference sequence). CDR3 coding DNA: TGCAGTGCTAGAGGTTCCGGGAGCTCTGGAAACACCATATATTTT. This codes for CSARGSGSSGNTIYF.

For this clonotype: A junction boundary mismatches the germline segment, possibly from a read error. The chain is built from TRBV5-1 and TRBJ2-6, with D maybe TRBD1 (5 bases). Germline V lookup: CDR1 SGHRS, CDR2 YFSETQ. The CDR3 consists of 17 residues. In DNA form, the CDR3 reads TGCGCCAGCAGATTGGACAATGACCTCTCTGGGGCCAACGTCCTGACTTTC. This codes for CASRLDNDLSGANVLTF. Looking up the rest from reference TRBV5-1 and TRBJ2-6 gives the full variable domain: KAGVTQTPRYLIKTRGQQVTLSCSPISGHRSVSWYQQTPGQGLQFLFEYFSETQRNKGNFPGRFSGRQFSNSRSEMNVSTLELGDSALYLCASRLDNDLSGANVLTFGAGSRLTVL.

In this sample, this clonotype turned up a few times. V gene TRBV25-1 combines with J gene TRBJ2-7, with D hard to call. CDR3 length: 14 amino acids. Germline-derived CDR1 and CDR2 are MGHDK and SYGVNS. Between the trimmed V and J ends, which lost 1 base and 3 bases, there was a span of 10 bases. The CDR3 loop reads CASSELLPDYEQYF. Here the CDR3 DNA reads TGTGCCAGCAGTGAATTACTCCCAGACTACGAGCAGTACTTC.

This clonotype has only a few counts. The chain combines TRBV7-9 with TRBJ2-7; the D gene could be TRBD1 or TRBD2 (5 bases each). This CDR3 region has 13 residues. The V and J ends lost 2 bases and 2 bases respectively, with 7 bases between them. CDR1 SEHNR and CDR2 FQNEAQ come from the germline V gene (reference sequence). The CDR3 protein is CASSLRDPYEQYF. The CDR3 bases are TGTGCCAGCAGCTTACGGGACCCCTACGAGCAGTACTTC.

The chain joins TRBV12-3 or TRBV12-4 to TRBJ2-7, with TRBD1 matching 9 bases. V lost 8 bases to trimming and J lost 5 bases; unmatched junction nucleotides: 10. This CDR3 spans 14 amino acids. The CDR3 sequence is CASSKGQGIHEQYF. The CDR3 DNA sequence: TGTGCCAGCTCCAAGGGACAGGGCATCCACGAGCAGTACTTC.

As concerns this clonotype: The germline gene is not matched at one end of the junction; a read error may be the cause. J is TRBJ2-5 and V is TRBV2; D is possibly TRBD1 (6 bases). The CDR3 is 14 amino acids. CDR1 and CDR2 from the germline V gene are SNHLY and FYNNEI. Here the CDR3 DNA reads TGTGCCAGCAGCCGCTACGGGACAAAAGAGACTCAGTACTTC. Amino acids: CASSRYGTKETQYF.

The V gene is TRBV7-2, the J gene TRBJ2-2, with D possibly matching TRBD2 (6 bases). This CDR3 spans 15 amino acids. The V gene's germline CDR1 is SGHTA and CDR2 FQGNSA. The V end was cut by 11 bases, the J end by 8 bases, with 24 bases between. This chain's CDR3 is CAWSGTAGPWGELFF. As DNA, the CDR3 is TGTGCCTGGAGCGGAACCGCGGGACCCTGGGGGGAGCTGTTTTTT.

The rearrangement links TRBV5-5 to TRBJ2-6; D possibly uses TRBD1 or TRBD2 (5 bases each). This CDR3 region has 17 residues. V gave up 3 bases and J gave up 0 bases, with 13 bases separating them. The germline V gene encodes CDR1 SGHKS and CDR2 YYEKEE (reference sequence). The CDR3 spells CASSSRDGYSGANVLTF. CDR3 coding DNA: TGTGCCAGCAGCTCACGGGACGGATACTCTGGGGCCAACGTCCTGACTTTC.